One sample yielded the 18 T cell receptor beta chains listed below, sequenced in a study of tumor-infiltrating lymphocytes in oesophageal squamous cell carcinoma. TCRdb analysed the PCR reads with MiXCR anew, one entry per CDR3 protein. The data show 10,000 to 15,000 distinct CDR3 sequences, approximately 50% seen once. Sequenced sample: normal esophageal tissue next to the tumor. Receptors were obtained from a male donor with esophageal squamous cell carcinoma.

This clonotype is medium-sized in the sample. The rearrangement uses TRBV7-2 and TRBJ1-1; unclear D gene. Germline CDR1 SGHTA, CDR2 FQGNSA. CDR3 length: 12 residues. Trimming shortened V by 1 base and J by 11 bases, and 11 bases separated the two germline ends. CDR3 nucleotides: TGTGCCAGCAGCTTAGGGGCCGGGGTGGCTTTCTTT. It specifies CASSLGAGVAFF.

This clonotype is labeled as large (0.1 to 1%). This chain links TRBV7-2 with TRBJ2-3; D gene ambiguous. The CDR3 sequence is 12 residues long. Germline V gene data show CDR1 as SGHTA and CDR2 as FQGNSA. Trimming pared 4 bases from V and 2 bases from J, leaving 4 bases between. Here the CDR3 reads CASSSFTDTQYF. CDR3 nucleotide sequence: TGTGCCAGCAGCTCATTCACAGATACGCAGTATTTT. The variable domain in full, with the rest retrieved from reference TRBV7-2 and TRBJ2-3, is GAGVSQSPSNKVTEKGKDVELRCDPISGHTALYWYRQSLGQGLEFLIYFQGNSAPDKSGLPSDRFSAERTGGSVSTLTIQRTQQEDSAVYLCASSSFTDTQYFGPGTRLTVL.

In this sample, this clonotype is medium-sized. The chain employs TRBV12-3 or TRBV12-4 and TRBJ2-7, with 7 bases lining up with TRBD2. This CDR3 contains 15 residues. V lost 5 bases to trimming and J lost 0 bases; unmatched junction nucleotides: 7. CDR3 region: CASSPRAGSSYEQYF. The CDR3 DNA sequence: TGTGCCAGCAGTCCCCGAGCGGGAAGCTCCTACGAGCAGTACTTC.

The rearrangement links TRBV2 to TRBJ2-2; D not resolved. The germline gives CDR1 SNHLY, CDR2 FYNNEI. V was clipped by 6 bases and J by 4 bases, with 9 bases between them. This CDR3 contains 13 residues. The CDR3 DNA reads TGTGCCAGCAGCCGTTCAAGCACCGGGGAGCTGTTTTTT. The encoded protein is CASSRSSTGELFF.

V gene TRBV19 combines with J gene TRBJ2-3; D gene uncertain. The closer fit of TRBJ2-7 to the DNA end suggests the J call may be wrong. This CDR3 spans 11 amino acids. The germline V gene encodes CDR1 LNHDA and CDR2 SQIVND (reference sequence). CDR3 coding DNA: TGTGCCAGTACTGGGTCGGCTGAGCAGTACTTC. It translates to CASTGSAEQYF.

This chain uses TRBV7-3 with TRBJ2-2; 10 bases match TRBD2. The CDR3 spans 16 residues. The V gene end was trimmed by 4 bases and the J gene end by 7 bases; junction bases not matched to a gene: 9. Germline CDR1 reads SGHTA; CDR2 reads FQGTGA. CDR3 region: CASSSTGGLAIGELFF. The CDR3 DNA is TGTGCCAGCAGCTCAACCGGGGGACTAGCGATCGGGGAGCTGTTTTTT.

V gene TRBV6-2 or TRBV6-3 combines with J gene TRBJ1-1; 9 bases fit TRBD1. Matching the DNA end better, TRBJ2-1 makes the J call doubtful. In germline, CDR1 is MNHEY, CDR2 SVGEGT. The CDR3 has 16 amino acids. CDR3 region: CANRVTGTGRFNEQFF. In nucleotides, the CDR3 is TGTGCCAACAGAGTTACGGGGACAGGGAGGTTCAATGAGCAGTTCTTC.

This chain connects TRBV12-3 or TRBV12-4 to TRBJ2-4; 8 nucleotides line up with TRBD1. The closer fit of TRBJ2-1 to the DNA end suggests the J call may be wrong. The CDR3 has 13 residues. The CDR3 loop reads CASRVDRANEQFF. The CDR3 region has the DNA TGTGCCAGCAGGGTGGACAGGGCTAATGAGCAGTTCTTC.

The chain employs TRBV6-5 and TRBJ1-5; 7 bases match TRBD1. The germline CDR1 and CDR2 sequences are MNHEY and SVGAGI. The CDR3 sequence is 13 residues long. The J segment lost 5 bases and the V segment lost 8 bases, leaving 6 bases of the junction unmatched. For the CDR3, the DNA is TGTGCCAGCCAGACAGGGTTTGATCAGCCCCAGCATTTT. It codes for CASQTGFDQPQHF.

J is TRBJ2-3 and V is TRBV7-6; D is undetermined. The J call may be faulty, since TRBJ2-7 better matches the DNA end. Germline V gene lookup returns CDR1 SGHVS and CDR2 FNYEAQ. The CDR3 has 13 amino acids. CDR3 DNA sequence: TGTGCCAGCAGCTTAAATGTGGCCTACGAGCAGTACTTC. This sequence encodes CASSLNVAYEQYF.

A word on this clonotype: A much more abundant neighbour one base away suggests this may be a read error. The chain joins TRBV27 to TRBJ2-7; TRBD2 aligns across 8 bases. The germline gives CDR1 MNHEY, CDR2 SMNVEV (reference sequence). The V gene end was trimmed by 5 bases and the J gene end by 7 bases; junction bases not matched to a gene: 16. The CDR3 has 16 residues. CDR3 DNA sequence: TGTGCCAGCAGTCTCACTAGCGGAGCACTCTACAATGAGCAGTACTTC. This encodes CASSLTSGALYNEQYF.

The sample holds many counts of this clonotype. V is TRBV2 and J is TRBJ2-1, with TRBD2 matching over 9 bases. This CDR3 is built from 18 residues. CDR1 SNHLY and CDR2 FYNNEI come from the germline V gene. With V trimmed by 3 bases and J by 5 bases, 14 bases remained unmatched. The CDR3 coding sequence is TGTGCCAGCAGTGACCTACAATCCGGGACTAGCAGAAACAATGAGCAGTTCTTC. The encoded protein is CASSDLQSGTSRNNEQFF.

The chain carries TRBV6-6 and TRBJ2-5; 7 positions agree with TRBD1. The DNA end is more similar to TRBJ2-1, so the J call may be wrong. The CDR3 extends over 16 amino acids. Germline lookup yields CDR1 MNHNY and CDR2 SVGAGI (reference sequence). CDR3 in amino acids: CASSYSNRGPYNEQFF. The CDR3 bases are TGTGCCAGCAGTTACTCGAACAGGGGTCCCTACAATGAGCAGTTCTTC.

This chain links TRBV11-1 with TRBJ2-3, with 13 nucleotides matching TRBD2. The V segment lost 6 bases and the J segment 2 bases; nucleotides outside the gene matches: 11. CDR1 is SGHAT, CDR2 FQDESV, per germline (reference sequence). The CDR3 runs 18 residues. CDR3: CASSSVGLAGRFTDTQYF. The CDR3 nucleotides are TGTGCCAGCAGTTCAGTGGGACTAGCGGGAAGGTTCACAGATACGCAGTATTTT.

Note on this clonotype: Compared with germline, one end of the junction differs, possibly owing to a read error. The V and J genes are TRBV6-8 and TRBJ2-7; 7 bases are shared with TRBD1. This CDR3 comprises 14 residues. Looked up from germline, CDR1 is MNHGY and CDR2 is SAAAGT. In nucleotides, the CDR3 is TGTGCCAGCAGGCCCAGGGGGTACAATTCACCCCTCCACTTC. Translated, it gives CASRPRGYNSPLHF.

Turning to this clonotype: Here the CDR3 omits its conserved ending phenylalanine or tryptophan, so a read error is the likely source. It is unclear where the CDR3 begins or ends on the DNA, so no DNA is shown, and the CDR3 is as TCRdb lists it. The rearrangement uses TRBV7-3 and TRBJ2-5; the DNA was not used to check the table's D call, TRBD1. The germline gives CDR1 SGHTA, CDR2 FQGTGA. Inclusive of both ends, the CDR3 amounts to 8 amino acids. CDR3 protein: CASSSGAL.

The chain has TRBV7-3 and TRBJ2-5; D gene ambiguous. The end of the DNA is better explained by TRBJ2-1, so the J call may be wrong. The CDR3 extends over 14 amino acids. In germline, CDR1 is SGHTA, CDR2 FQGTGA. CDR3 sequence reads: CASSPETSYNEQFF. CDR3 sequence (DNA): TGTGCCAGCAGTCCAGAGACCAGTTACAATGAGCAGTTCTTC.

In this sample, this clonotype turned up a few times. The chain employs TRBV7-6 and TRBJ1-6, with D uncertain. There are 14 residues in the CDR3. V lost 5 bases to trimming and J lost 0 bases, with 5 bases between them. Per the germline V gene, CDR1 is SGHVS and CDR2 is FNYEAQ. The CDR3 DNA reads TGTGCCAGCAGCGCTAACTCCTATAATTCACCCCTCCACTTT. Translating it yields CASSANSYNSPLHF.